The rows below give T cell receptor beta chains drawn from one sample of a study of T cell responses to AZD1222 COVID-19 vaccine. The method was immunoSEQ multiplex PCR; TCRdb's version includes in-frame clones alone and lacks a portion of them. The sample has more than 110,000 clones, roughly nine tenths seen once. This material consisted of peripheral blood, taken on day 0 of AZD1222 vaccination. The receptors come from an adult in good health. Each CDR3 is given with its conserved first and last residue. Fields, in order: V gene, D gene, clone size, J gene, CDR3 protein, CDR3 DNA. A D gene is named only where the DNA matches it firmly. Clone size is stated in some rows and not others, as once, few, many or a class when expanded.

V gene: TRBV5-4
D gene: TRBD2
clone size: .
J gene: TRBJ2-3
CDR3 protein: CASRAAGDPADTQYF
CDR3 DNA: TGTGCCAGCAGAGCAGCGGGAGACCCGGCGGATACGCAGTATTTT

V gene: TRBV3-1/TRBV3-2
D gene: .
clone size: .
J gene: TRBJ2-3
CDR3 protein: CASNGLGGDTQYF
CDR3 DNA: TGTGCCAGCAACGGCCTAGGGGGAGATACGCAGTATTTT

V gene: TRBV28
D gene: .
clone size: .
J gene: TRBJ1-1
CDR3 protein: CASSGRSNTEAFF
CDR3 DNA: TGTGCCAGCAGCGGACGTTCGAACACTGAAGCTTTCTTT

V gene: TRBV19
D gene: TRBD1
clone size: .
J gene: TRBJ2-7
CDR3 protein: CASTPTGTGNYEQYF
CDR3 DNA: TGTGCCAGTACCCCAACCGGGACAGGGAACTACGAGCAGTACTTC

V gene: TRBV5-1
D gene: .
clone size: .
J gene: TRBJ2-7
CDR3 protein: CASSSRGTADYYEQYF
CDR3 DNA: TGCGCCAGCAGCTCTCGAGGAACGGCCGATTACTACGAGCAGTACTTC

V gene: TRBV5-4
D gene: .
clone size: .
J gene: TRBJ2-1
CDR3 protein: CASSPTEGYNEQFF
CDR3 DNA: TGTGCCAGCAGCCCGACGGAGGGATACAATGAGCAGTTCTTC

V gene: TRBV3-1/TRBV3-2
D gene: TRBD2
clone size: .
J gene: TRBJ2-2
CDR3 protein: CASSQRLAGVQELFF
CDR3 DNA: TGTGCCAGCAGCCAACGACTAGCGGGTGTCCAGGAGCTGTTTTTT

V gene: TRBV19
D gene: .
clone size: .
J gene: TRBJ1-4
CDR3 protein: CASSPTTPTGTNEKLFF
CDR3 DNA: TGTGCCAGTAGTCCCACCACTCCAACGGGTACTAATGAAAAACTGTTTTTT

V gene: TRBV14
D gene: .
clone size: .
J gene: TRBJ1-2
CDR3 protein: CASSQVEGLYGYTF
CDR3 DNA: TGTGCCAGCAGCCAAGTAGAGGGGCTCTATGGCTACACCTTC

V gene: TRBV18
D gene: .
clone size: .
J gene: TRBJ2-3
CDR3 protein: CASSPSASGTDTQYF
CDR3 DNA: TGTGCCAGCTCACCCTCGGCTAGCGGCACAGATACGCAGTATTTT

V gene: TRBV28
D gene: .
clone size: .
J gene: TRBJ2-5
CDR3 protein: CASSFPGANTQETQYF
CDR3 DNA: TGTGCCAGCAGTTTTCCCGGGGCTAACACCCAAGAGACCCAGTACTTC

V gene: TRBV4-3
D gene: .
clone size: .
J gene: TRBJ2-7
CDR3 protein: CASSQGPGGPNLREQYF
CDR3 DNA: TGCGCCAGCAGCCAAGGTCCCGGGGGTCCGAATCTACGAGAGCAGTACTTC

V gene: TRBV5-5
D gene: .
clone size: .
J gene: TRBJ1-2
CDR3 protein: CASSWGSNYGYTF
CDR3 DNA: TGTGCCAGCAGCTGGGGCTCTAACTATGGCTACACCTTC

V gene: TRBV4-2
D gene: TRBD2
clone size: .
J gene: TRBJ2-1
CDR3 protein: CASSQDLTSGSSYNEQFF
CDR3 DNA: TGTGCCAGCAGCCAAGATTTGACTAGCGGAAGCTCCTACAATGAGCAGTTCTTC

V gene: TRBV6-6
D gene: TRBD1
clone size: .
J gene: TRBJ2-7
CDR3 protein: CAGRGRDRGSTEQYF
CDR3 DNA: TGTGCCGGCAGGGGACGGGACAGGGGGAGTACCGAGCAGTACTTC

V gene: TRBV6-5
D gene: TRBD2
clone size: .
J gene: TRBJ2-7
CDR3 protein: CASSSLAGGHYEQYF
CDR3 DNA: TGTGCCAGCAGTTCCTTAGCGGGAGGGCATTACGAGCAGTACTTC

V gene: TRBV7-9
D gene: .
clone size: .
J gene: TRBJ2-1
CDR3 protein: CASSETSSSYNEQFF
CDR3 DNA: TGTGCCAGCAGCGAAACTAGTAGCTCCTACAATGAGCAGTTCTTC

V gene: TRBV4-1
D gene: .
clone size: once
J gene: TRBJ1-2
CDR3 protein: CASSHPTDYYGYTF
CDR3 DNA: TGCGCCAGCAGCCACCCGACGGACTACTATGGCTACACCTTC

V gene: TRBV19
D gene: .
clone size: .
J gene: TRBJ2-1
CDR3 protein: CASSTGLSSYNEQFF
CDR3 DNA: TGTGCCAGTAGTACAGGGTTGAGCTCCTACAATGAGCAGTTCTTC

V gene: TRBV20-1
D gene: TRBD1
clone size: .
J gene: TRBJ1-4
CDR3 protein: CSASSGQGNEKLFF
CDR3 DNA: TGCAGTGCTAGTTCGGGACAGGGGAATGAAAAACTGTTTTTT

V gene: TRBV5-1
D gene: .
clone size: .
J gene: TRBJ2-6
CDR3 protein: CASSLGAVISGANVLTF
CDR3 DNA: TGCGCCAGCAGCTTGGGGGCAGTAATCTCTGGGGCCAACGTCCTGACTTTC

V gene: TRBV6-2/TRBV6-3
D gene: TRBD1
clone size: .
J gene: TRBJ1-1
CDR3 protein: CASSQGQGKGTGRNTEAFF
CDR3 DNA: TGTGCCAGCAGTCAGGGACAGGGTAAGGGAACAGGCCGGAACACTGAAGCTTTCTTT

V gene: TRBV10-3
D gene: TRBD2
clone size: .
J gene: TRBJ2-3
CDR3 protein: CAISGRPGGGNTDTQYF
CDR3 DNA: TGTGCCATCAGTGGGCGTCCGGGGGGTGGGAACACAGATACGCAGTATTTT

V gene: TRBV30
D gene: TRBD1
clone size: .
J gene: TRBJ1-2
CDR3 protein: CAGIQGASSWGYTF
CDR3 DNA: TGTGCCGGGATACAGGGGGCCTCTTCGTGGGGCTACACCTTC

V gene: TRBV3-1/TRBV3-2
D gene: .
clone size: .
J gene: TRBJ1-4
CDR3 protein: CASSQRDTGPLATNEKLFF
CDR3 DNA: TGTGCCAGCAGCCAACGCGATACAGGGCCCTTAGCCACTAATGAAAAACTGTTTTTT

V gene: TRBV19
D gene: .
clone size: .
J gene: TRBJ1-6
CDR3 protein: CASSIDTENSSPLHF
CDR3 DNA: TGTGCCAGTAGTATAGACACGGAGAACAGTTCACCCCTCCACTTT

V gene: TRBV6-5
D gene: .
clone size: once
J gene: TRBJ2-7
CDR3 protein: CASSFVGRYF
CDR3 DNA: TGTGCCAGCAGTTTTGTCGGACGGTACTTC

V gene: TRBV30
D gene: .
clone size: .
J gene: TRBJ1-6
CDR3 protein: CAWRVRARNSPLHF
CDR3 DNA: TGTGCCTGGAGGGTCCGGGCCCGGAATTCACCCCTCCACTTT

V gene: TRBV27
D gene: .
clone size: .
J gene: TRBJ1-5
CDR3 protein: CASSPTVSRRVAQHF
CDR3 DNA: TGTGCCAGCAGTCCGACAGTGAGTCGTAGAGTGGCCCAGCATTTT

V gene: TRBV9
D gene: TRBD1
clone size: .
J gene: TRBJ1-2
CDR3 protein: CASSRTGQGIGGYTF
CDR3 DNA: TGTGCCAGCTCGAGAACGGGACAGGGGATAGGAGGCTACACCTTC

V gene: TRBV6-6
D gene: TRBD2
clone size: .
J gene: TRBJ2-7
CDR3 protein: CASTPTSLDYEQYF
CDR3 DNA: TGTGCCAGCACCCCGACTAGCTTGGACTACGAGCAGTACTTC